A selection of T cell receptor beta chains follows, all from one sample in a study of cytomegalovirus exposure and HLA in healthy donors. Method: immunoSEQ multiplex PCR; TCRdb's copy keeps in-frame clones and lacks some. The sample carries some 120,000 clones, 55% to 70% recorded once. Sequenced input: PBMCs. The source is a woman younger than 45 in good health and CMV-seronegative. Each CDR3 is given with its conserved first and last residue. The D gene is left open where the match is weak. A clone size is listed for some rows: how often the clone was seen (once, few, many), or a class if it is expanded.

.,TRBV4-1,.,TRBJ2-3,CASSQDGRNTDTQYF,TGCGCCAGCAGCCAAGATGGCAGGAACACAGATACGCAGTATTTT
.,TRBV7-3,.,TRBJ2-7,CASSLTSRGSYEQYF,TGTGCCAGCAGCTTGACTAGCAGGGGATCCTACGAGCAGTACTTC
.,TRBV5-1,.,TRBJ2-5,CASSLAQGQETQYF,TGCGCCAGCAGCTTGGCCCAGGGACAAGAGACCCAGTACTTC
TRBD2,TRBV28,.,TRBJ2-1,CASSRLAGGQNEQFF,TGTGCCAGCAGCCGACTAGCGGGAGGGCAAAATGAGCAGTTCTTC
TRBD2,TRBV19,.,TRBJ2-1,CASRGTSGRDFFF,TGTGCCAGTAGAGGGACTAGCGGGAGGGACTTTTTCTTC
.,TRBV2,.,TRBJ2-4,CASGSREVDIQYF,TGTGCCAGCGGCTCTAGAGAGGTAGACATTCAGTACTTC
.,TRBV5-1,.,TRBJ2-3,CASVEGTDTQYF,TGCGCCAGCGTGGAGGGGACCGATACGCAGTATTTT
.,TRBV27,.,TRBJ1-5,CASSFLNNQPQHF,TGTGCCAGCAGTTTCCTTAATAATCAGCCCCAGCATTTT
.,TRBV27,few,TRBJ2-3,CASSLLLTDTQYF,TGTGCCAGCAGTTTATTACTCACAGATACGCAGTATTTT
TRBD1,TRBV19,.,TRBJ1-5,CASNPGQRNQPQHF,TGTGCCAGTAACCCGGGACAGCGCAATCAGCCCCAGCATTTT
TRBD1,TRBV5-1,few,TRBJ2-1,CASSLGTANNEQFF,TGCGCCAGCAGTCTCGGGACAGCCAACAATGAGCAGTTCTTC
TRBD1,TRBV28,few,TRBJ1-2,CASSAPQGGYGYTF,TGTGCCAGCAGTGCCCCACAGGGGGGGTATGGCTACACCTTC
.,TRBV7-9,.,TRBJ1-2,CASSPQGNYGYTF,TGTGCCAGCAGCCCTCAGGGGAACTATGGCTACACCTTC